This T cell receptor (beta chain) was identified during a study of metastatic and nonmetastatic thyroid tumors. The entire patient cohort was treatment-naive prior to thyroid surgery. TCRdb re-processed the PCR reads through MiXCR. The sample consists of tens of thousands of clones, approximately 22% of them appearing once. About this clone itself: This may come from a read error, since a much larger clone is one base off.

The receptor was isolated from a female donor with papillary thyroid cancer or a benign thyroid nodule (not recorded which). Some clones in this sample may be carry-over from other donors' samples. Sequenced sample: blood.

The CDR3 coding sequence is TGTGCCAGTCTACACTACACTGAATCTTTCTTT. This gives the protein CASLHYTESFF. V usage is TRBV19 and J usage is TRBJ1-1; D remains ambiguous. This CDR3 has 11 amino acids. Looked up from germline, CDR1 is LNHDA and CDR2 is SQIVND (reference sequence).